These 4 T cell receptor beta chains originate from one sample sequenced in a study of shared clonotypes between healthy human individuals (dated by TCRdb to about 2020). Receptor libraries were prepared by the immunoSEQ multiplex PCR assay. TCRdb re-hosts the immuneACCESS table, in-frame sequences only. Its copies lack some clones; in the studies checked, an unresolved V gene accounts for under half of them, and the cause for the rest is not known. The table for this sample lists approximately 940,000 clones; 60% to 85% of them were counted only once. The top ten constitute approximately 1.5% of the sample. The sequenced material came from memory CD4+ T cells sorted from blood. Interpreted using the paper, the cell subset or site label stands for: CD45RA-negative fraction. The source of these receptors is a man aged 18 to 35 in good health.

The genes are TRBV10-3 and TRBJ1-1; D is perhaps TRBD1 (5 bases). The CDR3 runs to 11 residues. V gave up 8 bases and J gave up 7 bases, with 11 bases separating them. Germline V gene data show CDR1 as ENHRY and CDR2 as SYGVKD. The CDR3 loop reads CAIGRGIEAFF. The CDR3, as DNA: TGTGCCATCGGCCGGGGGATTGAAGCTTTCTTT.

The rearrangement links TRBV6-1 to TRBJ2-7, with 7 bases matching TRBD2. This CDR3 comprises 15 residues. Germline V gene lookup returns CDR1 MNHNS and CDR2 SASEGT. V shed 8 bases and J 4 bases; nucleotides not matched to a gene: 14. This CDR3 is CASRGNGRPPYEQYF. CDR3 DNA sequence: TGTGCCAGCCGTGGGAACGGGAGGCCACCTTACGAGCAGTACTTC.

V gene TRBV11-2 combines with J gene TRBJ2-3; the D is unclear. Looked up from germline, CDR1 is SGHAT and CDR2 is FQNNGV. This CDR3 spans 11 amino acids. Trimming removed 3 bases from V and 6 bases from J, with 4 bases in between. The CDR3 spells CASSFVDTQYF. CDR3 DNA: TGTGCCAGCAGCTTTGTGGATACGCAGTATTTT. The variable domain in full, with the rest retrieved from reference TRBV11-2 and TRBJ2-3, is EAGVAQSPRYKIIEKRQSVAFWCNPISGHATLYWYQQILGQGPKLLIQFQNNGVVDDSQLPKDRFSAERLKGVDSTLKIQPAKLEDSAVYLCASSFVDTQYFGPGTRLTVL.

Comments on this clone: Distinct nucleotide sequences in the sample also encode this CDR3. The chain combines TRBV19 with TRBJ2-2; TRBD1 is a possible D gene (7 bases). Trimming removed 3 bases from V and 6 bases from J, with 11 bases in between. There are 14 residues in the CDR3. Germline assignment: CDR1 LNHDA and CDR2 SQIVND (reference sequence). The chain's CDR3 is CASSIPGGPGELFF. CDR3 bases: TGTGCCAGTAGTATCCCAGGGGGGCCCGGGGAGCTGTTTTTT.